The rows below give T cell receptor beta chains drawn from one sample of a study of siplizumab effects on memory and regulatory T cells. Method: immunoSEQ multiplex PCR; TCRdb's copy keeps in-frame clones and lacks some. The data contain more than 95,000 clones, roughly 92% of them singletons. Sequenced material: Tregs sorted from blood. All receptors derive from a human donor in good health. Both conserved end residues are part of each CDR3. The D gene is left open where the match is weak. Size is stated for part of the rows, as once, few or many counts, or as a class when the clone is expanded.

NA TRBJ2-1 NA 14 TRBV11-2 TGTGCCAGCAGCTTAGCAGGTACCTACAATGAGCAGTTCTTC CASSLAGTYNEQFF
NA TRBJ1-1 NA 16 TRBV5-6 TGTGCCAGCAGCTTGGGGGCAGTTGATTCTTTGGCTGAAGCTTTCTTT CASSLGAVDSLAEAFF
NA TRBJ1-2 NA 16 TRBV5-6 TGTGCCAGCAGCTTGGTAGGTCAGTCATCCACCTATGGCTACACCTTC CASSLVGQSSTYGYTF
NA TRBJ1-4 NA 12 TRBV30 TGTGCCTGGAGTTACGAGTCGCGAAAACTGTTTTTT CAWSYESRKLFF
NA TRBJ2-7 NA 14 TRBV28 TGTGCCAGCAGATGGGCCGGGGGGCAGTACGAGCAGTACTTC CASRWAGGQYEQYF
NA TRBJ1-1 TRBD1 15 TRBV2 TGTGCCAGCAGTCAAATTGACAGGGGGAACACTGAAGCTTTCTTT CASSQIDRGNTEAFF
NA TRBJ2-7 NA 14 TRBV7-8 TGTGCCAGCAGCTCCTGGACGGACCCCTACGAGCAGTACTTC CASSSWTDPYEQYF
NA TRBJ2-7 TRBD2 14 TRBV7-9 TGTGCCAGCAGCTTAGTGGGGACTAACGGCGAGCAGTACTTC CASSLVGTNGEQYF
NA TRBJ1-2 NA 15 TRBV9 TGTGCCAGCAGCGTAGCCCCGGGCGGTGTAGGGGGCTACACCTTC CASSVAPGGVGGYTF
NA TRBJ2-2 TRBD2 14 TRBV30 TGTGCCTGGGGGACTAGCGGGAGTGCCGGGGAGCTGTTTTTT CAWGTSGSAGELFF
NA TRBJ2-3 NA 12 TRBV29-1 TGCAGCGTTGGCACCTCCACAGATACGCAGTATTTT CSVGTSTDTQYF
NA TRBJ1-4 TRBD1 16 TRBV7-9 TGTGCCAGCAGCTTGGGAAGGACAGGGGGGAGTGAAAAACTGTTTTTT CASSLGRTGGSEKLFF
once TRBJ2-3 NA 13 TRBV7-6 TGTGCCAGCAGCTTATTCCCCACAGATACGCAGTATTTT CASSLFPTDTQYF